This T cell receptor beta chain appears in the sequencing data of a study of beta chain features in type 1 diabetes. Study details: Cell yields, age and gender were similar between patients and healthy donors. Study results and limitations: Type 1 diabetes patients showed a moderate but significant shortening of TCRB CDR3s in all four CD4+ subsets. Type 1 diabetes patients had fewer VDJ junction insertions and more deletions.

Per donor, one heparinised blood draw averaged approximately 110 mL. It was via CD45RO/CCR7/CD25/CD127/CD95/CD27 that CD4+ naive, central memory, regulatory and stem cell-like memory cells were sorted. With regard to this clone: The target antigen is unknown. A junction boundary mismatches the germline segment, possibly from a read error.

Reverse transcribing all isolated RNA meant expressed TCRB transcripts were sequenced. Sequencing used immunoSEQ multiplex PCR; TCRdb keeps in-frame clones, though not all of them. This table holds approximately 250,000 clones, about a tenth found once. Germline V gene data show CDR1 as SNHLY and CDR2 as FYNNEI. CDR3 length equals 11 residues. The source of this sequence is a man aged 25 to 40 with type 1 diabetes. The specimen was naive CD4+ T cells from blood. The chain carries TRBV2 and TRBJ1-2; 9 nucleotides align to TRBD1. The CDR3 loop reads CASSGGQGTPF. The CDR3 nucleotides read TGTGCCAGCAGTGGGGGACAGGGAACCCCCTTC.